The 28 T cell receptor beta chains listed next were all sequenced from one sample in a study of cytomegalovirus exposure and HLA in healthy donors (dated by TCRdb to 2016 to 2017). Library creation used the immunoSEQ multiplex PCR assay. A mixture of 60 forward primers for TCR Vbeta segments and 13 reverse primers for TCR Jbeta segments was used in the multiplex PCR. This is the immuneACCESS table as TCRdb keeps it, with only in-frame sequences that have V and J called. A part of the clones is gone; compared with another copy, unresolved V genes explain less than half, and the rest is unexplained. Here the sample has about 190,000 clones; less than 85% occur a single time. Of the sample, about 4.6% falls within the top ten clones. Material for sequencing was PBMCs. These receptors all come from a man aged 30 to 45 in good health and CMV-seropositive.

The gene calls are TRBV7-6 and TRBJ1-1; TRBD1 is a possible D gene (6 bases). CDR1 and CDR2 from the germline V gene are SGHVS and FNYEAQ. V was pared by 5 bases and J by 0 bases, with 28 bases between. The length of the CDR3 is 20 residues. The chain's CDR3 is CASSRDRSRPLNPMNTEAFF. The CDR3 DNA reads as TGTGCCAGCAGCCGTGACAGGAGCCGTCCACTTAATCCCATGAACACTGAAGCTTTCTTT.

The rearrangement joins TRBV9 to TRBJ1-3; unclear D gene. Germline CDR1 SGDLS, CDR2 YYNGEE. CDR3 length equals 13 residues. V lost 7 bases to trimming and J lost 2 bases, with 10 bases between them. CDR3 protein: CASAGSAGNTIYF. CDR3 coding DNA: TGTGCCAGCGCGGGCAGCGCTGGAAACACCATATATTTT.

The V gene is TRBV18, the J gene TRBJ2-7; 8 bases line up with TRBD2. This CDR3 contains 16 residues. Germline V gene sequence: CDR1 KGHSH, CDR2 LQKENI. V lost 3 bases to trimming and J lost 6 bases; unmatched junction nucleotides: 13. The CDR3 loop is CASSPDPGGGSGEQYF. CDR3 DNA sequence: TGTGCCAGCTCACCCGACCCCGGGGGGGGAAGTGGCGAGCAGTACTTC.

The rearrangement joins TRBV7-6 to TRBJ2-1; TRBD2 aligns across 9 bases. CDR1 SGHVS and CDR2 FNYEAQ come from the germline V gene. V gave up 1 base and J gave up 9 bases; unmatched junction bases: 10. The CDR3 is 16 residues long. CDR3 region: CASSLGDWGLASEQFF. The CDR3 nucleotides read TGTGCCAGCAGCTTAGGGGACTGGGGACTAGCATCTGAGCAGTTCTTC. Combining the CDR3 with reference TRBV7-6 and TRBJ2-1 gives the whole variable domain GAGVSQSPRYKVTKRGQDVALRCDPISGHVSLYWYRQALGQGPEFLTYFNYEAQQDKSGLPNDRFSAERPEGSISTLTIQRTEQRDSAMYRCASSLGDWGLASEQFFGPGTRLTVL.

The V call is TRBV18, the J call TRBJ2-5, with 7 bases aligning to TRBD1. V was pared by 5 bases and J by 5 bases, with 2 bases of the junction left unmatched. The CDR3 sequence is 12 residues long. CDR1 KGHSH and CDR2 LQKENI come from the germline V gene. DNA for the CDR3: TGTGCCAGCTCAGACAGGGCGGAGACCCAGTACTTC. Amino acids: CASSDRAETQYF.

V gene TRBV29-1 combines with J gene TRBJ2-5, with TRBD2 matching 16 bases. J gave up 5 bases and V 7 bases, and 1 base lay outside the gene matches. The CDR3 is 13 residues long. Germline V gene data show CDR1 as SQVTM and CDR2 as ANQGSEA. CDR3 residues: CSAGLAGGETQYF. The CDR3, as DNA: TGCAGCGCGGGACTAGCGGGAGGGGAGACCCAGTACTTC. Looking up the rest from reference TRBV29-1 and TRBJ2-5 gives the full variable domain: SAVISQKPSRDICQRGTSLTIQCQVDSQVTMMFWYRQQPGQSLTLIATANQGSEATYESGFVIDKFPISRPNLTFSTLTVSNMSPEDSSIYLCSAGLAGGETQYFGPGTRLLVL.

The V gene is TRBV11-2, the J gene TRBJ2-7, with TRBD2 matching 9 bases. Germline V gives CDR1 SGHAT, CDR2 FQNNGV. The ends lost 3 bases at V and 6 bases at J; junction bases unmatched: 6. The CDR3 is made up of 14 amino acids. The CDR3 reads CASSFGLARPEQYF. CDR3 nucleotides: TGTGCCAGCAGCTTTGGACTAGCGAGACCCGAGCAGTACTTC. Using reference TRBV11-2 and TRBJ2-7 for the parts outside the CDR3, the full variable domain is EAGVAQSPRYKIIEKRQSVAFWCNPISGHATLYWYQQILGQGPKLLIQFQNNGVVDDSQLPKDRFSAERLKGVDSTLKIQPAKLEDSAVYLCASSFGLARPEQYFGPGTRLTVT.

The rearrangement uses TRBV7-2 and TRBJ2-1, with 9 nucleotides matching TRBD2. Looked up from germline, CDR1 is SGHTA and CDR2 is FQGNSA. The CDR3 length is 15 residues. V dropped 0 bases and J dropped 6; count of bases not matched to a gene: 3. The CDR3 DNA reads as TGTGCCAGCAGCTTAGCGGCGCGGGGGGGCAATGAGCAGTTCTTC. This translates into CASSLAARGGNEQFF.

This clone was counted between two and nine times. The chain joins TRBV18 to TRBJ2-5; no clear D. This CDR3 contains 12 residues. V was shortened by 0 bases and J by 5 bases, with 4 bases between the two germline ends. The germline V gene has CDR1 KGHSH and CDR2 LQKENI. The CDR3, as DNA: TGTGCCAGCTCACCACCCGGGGAGACCCAGTACTTC. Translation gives CASSPPGETQYF.

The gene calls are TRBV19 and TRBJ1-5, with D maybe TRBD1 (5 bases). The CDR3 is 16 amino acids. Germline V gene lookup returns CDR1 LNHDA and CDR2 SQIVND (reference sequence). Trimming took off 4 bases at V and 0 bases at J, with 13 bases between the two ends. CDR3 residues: CASSNLGGDSNQPQHF. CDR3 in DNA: TGTGCCAGTAGTAACCTGGGGGGGGATAGCAATCAGCCCCAGCATTTT.

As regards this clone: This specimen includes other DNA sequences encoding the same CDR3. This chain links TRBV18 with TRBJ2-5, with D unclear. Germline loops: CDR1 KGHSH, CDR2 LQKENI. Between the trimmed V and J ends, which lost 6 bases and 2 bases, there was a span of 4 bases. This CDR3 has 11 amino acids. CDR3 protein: CASSPQETQYF. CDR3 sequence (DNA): TGTGCCAGCTCTCCTCAAGAGACCCAGTACTTC.

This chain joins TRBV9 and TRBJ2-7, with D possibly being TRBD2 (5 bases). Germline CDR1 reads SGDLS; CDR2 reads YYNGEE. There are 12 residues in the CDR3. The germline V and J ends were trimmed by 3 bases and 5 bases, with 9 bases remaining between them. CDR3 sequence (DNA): TGTGCCAGCAGCGGGCCGGGGAACGAGCAGTACTTC. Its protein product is CASSGPGNEQYF.

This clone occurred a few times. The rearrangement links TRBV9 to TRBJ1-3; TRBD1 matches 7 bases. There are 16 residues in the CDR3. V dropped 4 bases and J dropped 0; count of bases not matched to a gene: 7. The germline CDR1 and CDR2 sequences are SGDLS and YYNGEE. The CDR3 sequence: CASSTRTGDSGNTIYF. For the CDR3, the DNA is TGTGCCAGCAGCACCCGGACAGGCGACTCTGGAAACACCATATATTTT.

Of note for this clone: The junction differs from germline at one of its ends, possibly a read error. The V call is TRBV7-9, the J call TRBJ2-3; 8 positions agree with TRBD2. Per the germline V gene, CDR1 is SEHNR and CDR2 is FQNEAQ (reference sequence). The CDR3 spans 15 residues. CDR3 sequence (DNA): TGTTCCAGCAGCCCACCGGGACTAGAGACAGATACGCAGTATTTT. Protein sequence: CSSSPPGLETDTQYF.

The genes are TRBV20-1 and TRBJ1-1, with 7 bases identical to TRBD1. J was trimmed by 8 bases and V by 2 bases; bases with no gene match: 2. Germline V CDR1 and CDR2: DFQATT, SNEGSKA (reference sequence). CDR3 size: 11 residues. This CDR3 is CSARSGQEAFF. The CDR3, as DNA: TGCAGTGCTAGATCGGGACAGGAAGCTTTCTTT.

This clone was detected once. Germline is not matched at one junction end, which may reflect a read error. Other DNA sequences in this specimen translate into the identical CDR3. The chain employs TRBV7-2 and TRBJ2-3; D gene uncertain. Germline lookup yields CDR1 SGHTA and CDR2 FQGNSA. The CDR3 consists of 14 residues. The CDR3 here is CASTPLGLSDTQYF. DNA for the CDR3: TGTGCCAGCACCCCCCTAGGCTTGTCGGATACGCAGTACTTT.

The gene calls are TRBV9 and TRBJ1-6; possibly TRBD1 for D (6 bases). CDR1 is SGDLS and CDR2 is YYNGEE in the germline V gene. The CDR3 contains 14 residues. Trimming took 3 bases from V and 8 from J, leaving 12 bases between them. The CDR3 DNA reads TGTGCCAGCAGCGGCGGACAGTACCATTCACCCCTCCACTTT. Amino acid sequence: CASSGGQYHSPLHF.

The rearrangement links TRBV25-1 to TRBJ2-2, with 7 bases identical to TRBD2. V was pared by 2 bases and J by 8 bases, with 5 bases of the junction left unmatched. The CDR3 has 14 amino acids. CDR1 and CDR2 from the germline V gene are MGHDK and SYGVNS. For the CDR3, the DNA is TGTGCCAGCAGTGAAATGGGAGGGTCGGGGGAGCTGTTTTTT. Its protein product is CASSEMGGSGELFF. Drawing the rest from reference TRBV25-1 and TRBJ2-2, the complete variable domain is EADIYQTPRYLVIGTGKKITLECSQTMGHDKMYWYQQDPGMELHLIHYSYGVNSTEKGDLSSESTVSRIRTEHFPLTLESARPSHTSQYLCASSEMGGSGELFFGEGSRLTVL.

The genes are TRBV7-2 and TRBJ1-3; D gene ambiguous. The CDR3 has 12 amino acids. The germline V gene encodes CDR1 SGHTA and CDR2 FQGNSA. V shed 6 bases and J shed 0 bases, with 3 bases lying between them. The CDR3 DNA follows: TGTGCCAGCAGGGCCTCTGGAAACACCATATATTTT. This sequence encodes CASRASGNTIYF.

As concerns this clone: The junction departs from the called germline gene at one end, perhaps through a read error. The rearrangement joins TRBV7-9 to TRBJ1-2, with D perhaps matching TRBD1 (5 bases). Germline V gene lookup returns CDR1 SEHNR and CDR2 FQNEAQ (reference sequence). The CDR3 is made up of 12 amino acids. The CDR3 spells CASSPPQGGYAF. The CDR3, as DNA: TGTGCCAGCAGCCCTCCCCAGGGAGGCTACGCCTTC.

The CDR3 here is CASSVARWGGLNTGELFF. Written as DNA, the CDR3 is TGTGCCAGCAGCGTAGCCCGTTGGGGAGGGTTGAACACCGGGGAGCTGTTTTTT. V and J are TRBV9 and TRBJ2-2; 7 bases are a match to TRBD2. The CDR3 runs 18 residues. V shed 0 bases and J 1 base; nucleotides not matched to a gene: 9. Germline CDR1 reads SGDLS; CDR2 reads YYNGEE.

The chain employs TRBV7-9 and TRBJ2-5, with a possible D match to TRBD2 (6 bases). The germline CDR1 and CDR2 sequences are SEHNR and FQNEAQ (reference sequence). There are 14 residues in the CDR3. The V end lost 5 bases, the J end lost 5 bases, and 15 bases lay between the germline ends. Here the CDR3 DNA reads TGTGCCAGCAGCGCAACAGGTCGGGAGGAGACCCAGTACTTC. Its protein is CASSATGREETQYF.

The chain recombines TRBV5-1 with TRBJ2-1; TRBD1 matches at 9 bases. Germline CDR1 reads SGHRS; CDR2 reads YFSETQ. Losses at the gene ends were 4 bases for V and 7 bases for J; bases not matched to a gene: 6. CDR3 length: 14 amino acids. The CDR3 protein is CASSLRTGENEQFF. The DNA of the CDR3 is TGCGCCAGCAGCCTCCGGACAGGGGAGAATGAGCAGTTCTTC.

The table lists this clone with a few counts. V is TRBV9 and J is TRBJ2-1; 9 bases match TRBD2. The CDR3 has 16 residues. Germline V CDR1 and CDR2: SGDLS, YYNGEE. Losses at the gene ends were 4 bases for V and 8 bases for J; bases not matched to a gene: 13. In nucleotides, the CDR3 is TGTGCCAGCAGCAGAGTAGGCGGGAGGGCCGGTCATGAGCAGTTCTTC. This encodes CASSRVGGRAGHEQFF.

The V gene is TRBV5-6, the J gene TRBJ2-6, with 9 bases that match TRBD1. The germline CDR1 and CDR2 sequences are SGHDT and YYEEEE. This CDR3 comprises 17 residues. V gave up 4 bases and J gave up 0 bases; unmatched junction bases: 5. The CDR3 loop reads CASSRTTGGSGANVLTF. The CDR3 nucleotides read TGTGCCAGCAGCCGCACGACAGGGGGCTCTGGGGCCAACGTCCTGACTTTC.

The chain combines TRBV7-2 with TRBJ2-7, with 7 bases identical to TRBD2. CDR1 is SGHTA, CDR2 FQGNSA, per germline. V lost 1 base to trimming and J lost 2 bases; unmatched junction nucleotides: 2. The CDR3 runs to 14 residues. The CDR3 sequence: CASSLDLAAYEQYF. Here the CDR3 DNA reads TGTGCCAGCAGCTTAGACCTAGCGGCCTACGAGCAGTACTTC.

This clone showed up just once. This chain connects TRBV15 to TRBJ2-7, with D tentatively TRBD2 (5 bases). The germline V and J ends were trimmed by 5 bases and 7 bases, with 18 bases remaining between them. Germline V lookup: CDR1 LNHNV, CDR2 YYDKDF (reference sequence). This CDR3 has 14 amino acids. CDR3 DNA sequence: TGTGCCACCAGCCGCTGGGGAGTATCTTGGGAGCAGTACTTC. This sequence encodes CATSRWGVSWEQYF.

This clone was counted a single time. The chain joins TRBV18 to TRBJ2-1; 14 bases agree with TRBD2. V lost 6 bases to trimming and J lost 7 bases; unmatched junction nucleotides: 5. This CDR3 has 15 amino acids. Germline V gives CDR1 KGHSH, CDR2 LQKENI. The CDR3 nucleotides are TGTGCCAGCTCCCTGACTAGCGGGGGGGCGAATGAGCAGTTCTTC. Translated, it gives CASSLTSGGANEQFF.